This T cell receptor beta chain comes out of a study of blood T cell repertoires in COVID-19 (dated by TCRdb to 2020 to 2021). Background on the whole study: Samples covering the acute and convalescent phases of COVID-19 were provided by collaborators in the United States, Italy and Spain. The material from the prospective study consisted of cDNA or gDNA derived from T cells, B-cell-depleted T cells, or PBMCs. Subjects who had been exposed to COVID-19, were actively infected with it, or had recovered from it provided the deeply sampled blood TCRbeta repertoires that made up the dataset. The repertoires were released in a freely available public database intended as a resource for research on the immune response to SARS-CoV-2. Samples came from the ongoing ImmuneRACE study (first 160 participants) plus 1,254 subjects from 6 global collaborators. Sample metadata almost always included a de-identified subject ID, COVID-19 status, age in years and sex. HLA class I and class II types, where available, came from metadata supplied by the sample provider rather than from assay-based typing.

TCRbeta CDR3 regions were amplified from genomic DNA by means of the immunoSEQ Assay, a bias-controlled multiplex PCR. The authors processed their data as follows. Within the assay, amplification of reference gene primers was used to estimate how many nucleated cells each sample contained. To quantify the absolute abundance of each unique TCRbeta CDR3 rearrangement, sequence reads were collapsed and filtered. Productive Simpson clonality was computed per sample as the square root of Simpson's diversity index over productive rearrangements. Sourced from immuneACCESS, this table was stored by TCRdb with only in-frame sequences that have V and J called. A share of the clones is absent; for the studies checked, an unresolved V gene accounts for under half, and the remainder has no known explanation. V, J and clone size are taken as reported in that table, and D and trimming were inferred from the DNA itself. This sample comprises under 200,000 clones, 65% to 85% of them detected only once. The ten largest clones add up to 2.5% to 3% of the sample.

Its CDR3 holds 12 amino acids, cysteine through phenylalanine. Just CDR3 DNA is preserved here, 36 bases in frame from base 1. The germline V gene sets CDR1 to MNHEY and CDR2 to SVGAGI. At the junction V is shortened by 8 bases and J by 6 bases, with 13 bases in between. Each collaborating institution followed its own protocols to collect whole blood in K2EDTA tubes. Collaborator samples were shipped for TCRbeta analysis as frozen whole blood, isolated PBMCs, or DNA extracted from either sample type. Of note for this clone: Its antigen is currently not known. The sample holds no much larger clone one base away, and base qualities are not on file.

Broader findings and caveats from the paper: Clinical and demographic metadata were provided uncurated, with the amount varying by source and participant.

Recombination joined TRBV6-5 with TRBJ1-1, and possibly TRBD1, on 5 matching bases. Sequences were obtained from peripheral blood. The clonotype comes from a woman aged 55-69 years with acute or convalescent COVID-19. The sequenced DNA is TGTGCCAGCGGAACAGGCCTCTCTGAAGCTTTCTTT. Translated, it gives CASGTGLSEAFF.